The 5 T cell receptor beta chains listed next were all sequenced from one sample in a study of T-cell memory formation after mild COVID-19. Via MiXCR, TCRdb re-called the 5' RACE reads, giving one row per CDR3 protein. The sample carries 470,000 or so distinct CDR3 sequences, approximately 20% recorded once. Sequencing input: PBMCs or a T cell subset sorted from them (not recorded which). The receptors shown here come from an adult woman who had mild COVID-19 (a few samples of this study predate the infection). Cell type and time point are not known.

This clonotype was found a few times. The chain couples TRBV10-3 to TRBJ2-7, with TRBD2 as a possible D gene (7 bases). Germline-derived CDR1 and CDR2 are ENHRY and SYGVKD. This CDR3 region has 15 residues. V lost 8 bases to trimming and J lost 1 base, with 18 bases between them. CDR3 sequence reads: CAIGQGGRDSYEQYF. The CDR3 nucleotides read TGTGCCATCGGCCAAGGGGGGAGGGATTCCTACGAGCAGTACTTC.

This clonotype was seen more than once but under ten times. V usage is TRBV4-1 and J usage is TRBJ2-7, with D perhaps TRBD2 (6 bases). This CDR3 has 14 residues. Trimming stripped 4 bases from V and 3 bases from J, with 13 bases between. The germline gives CDR1 MGHRA, CDR2 YSYEKL. The CDR3: CASSPGGAYYEQYF. In DNA, the CDR3 is TGCGCCAGCAGCCCCGGGGGAGCGTACTACGAGCAGTACTTC.

This clonotype has more than one count but fewer than ten. The V gene is TRBV7-8, the J gene TRBJ2-7; TRBD1 aligns across 8 bases. The germline CDR1 and CDR2 sequences are SGHVS and FQNEAQ. This CDR3 contains 13 residues. The V gene end was trimmed by 10 bases and the J gene end by 5 bases; junction bases not matched to a gene: 10. CDR3: CAISPTGADEQYF. CDR3 DNA sequence: TGTGCCATCTCGCCGACAGGGGCGGACGAGCAGTACTTC.

This clonotype was found a few times. The rearrangement joins TRBV12-3 or TRBV12-4 to TRBJ1-2, with D perhaps TRBD1 (5 bases). The CDR3 loop spans 12 amino acids. V was trimmed by 6 bases and J by 6 bases, leaving 11 bases between them. CDR3 amino acids: CASSFGTHGYTF. DNA of the CDR3: TGTGCCAGCAGCTTTGGGACCCATGGCTACACCTTC.

The chain joins TRBV30 to TRBJ2-3; D uncertain. Germline V gene data show CDR1 as GTSNPN and CDR2 as SVGIG (reference sequence). V lost 0 bases and J lost 2, with 3 bases in between. CDR3 length: 12 residues. The CDR3 coding sequence is TGTGCCTGGAGTGTGAACACAGATACGCAGTATTTT. It specifies CAWSVNTDTQYF.